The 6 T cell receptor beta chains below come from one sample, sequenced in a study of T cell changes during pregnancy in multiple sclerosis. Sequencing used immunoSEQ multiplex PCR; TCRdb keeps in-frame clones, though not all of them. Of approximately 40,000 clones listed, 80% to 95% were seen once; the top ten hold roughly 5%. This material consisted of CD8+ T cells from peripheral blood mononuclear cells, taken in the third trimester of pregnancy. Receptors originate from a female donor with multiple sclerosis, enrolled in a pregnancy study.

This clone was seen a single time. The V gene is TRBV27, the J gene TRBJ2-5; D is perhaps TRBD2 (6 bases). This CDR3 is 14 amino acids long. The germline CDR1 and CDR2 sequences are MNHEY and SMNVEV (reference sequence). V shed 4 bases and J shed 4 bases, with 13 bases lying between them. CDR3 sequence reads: CASSSVMGGETQYF. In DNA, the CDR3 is TGTGCCAGCAGTTCGGTAATGGGGGGAGAGACCCAGTACTTC.

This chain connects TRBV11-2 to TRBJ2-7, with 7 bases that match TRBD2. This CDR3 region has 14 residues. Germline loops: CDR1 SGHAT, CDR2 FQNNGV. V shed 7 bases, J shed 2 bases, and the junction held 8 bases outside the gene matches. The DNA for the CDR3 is TGTGCCAGCACCCAATCTAGCGGTCCCTACGAGCAGTACTTC. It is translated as CASTQSSGPYEQYF.

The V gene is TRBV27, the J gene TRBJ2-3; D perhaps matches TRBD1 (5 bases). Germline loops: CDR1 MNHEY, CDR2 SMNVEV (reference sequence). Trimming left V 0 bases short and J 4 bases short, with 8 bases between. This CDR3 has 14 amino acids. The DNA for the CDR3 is TGTGCCAGCAGTTTATCGTCAGGGCCAGATACGCAGTATTTT. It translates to CASSLSSGPDTQYF.

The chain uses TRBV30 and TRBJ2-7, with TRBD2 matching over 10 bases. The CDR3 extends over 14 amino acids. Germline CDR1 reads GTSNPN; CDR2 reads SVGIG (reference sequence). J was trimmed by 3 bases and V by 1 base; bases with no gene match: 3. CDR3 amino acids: CAWSEGLANYEQYF. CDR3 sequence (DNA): TGTGCCTGGAGTGAGGGACTAGCGAACTACGAGCAGTACTTC.

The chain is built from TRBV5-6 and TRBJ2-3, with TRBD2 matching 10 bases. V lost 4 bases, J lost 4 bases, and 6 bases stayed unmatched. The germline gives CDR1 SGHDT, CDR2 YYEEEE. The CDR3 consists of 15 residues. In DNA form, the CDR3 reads TGTGCCAGCAGCACATTAGCGGGAGGAGCAGATACGCAGTATTTT. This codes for CASSTLAGGADTQYF.

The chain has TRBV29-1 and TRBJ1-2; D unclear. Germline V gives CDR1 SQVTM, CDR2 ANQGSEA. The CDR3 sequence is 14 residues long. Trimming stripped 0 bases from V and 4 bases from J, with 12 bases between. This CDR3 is CSVEEKYSIYGYTF. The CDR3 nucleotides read TGCAGCGTTGAAGAAAAGTACAGCATCTATGGCTACACCTTC.